A selection of T cell receptor beta chains follows, all from one sample in a study of T cell changes during pregnancy in multiple sclerosis. The table came from immunoSEQ multiplex PCR; TCRdb's copy has only in-frame clones and leaves some out. The sample holds just under 20,000 clones, about nine tenths seen once. The sequences come from CD8+ T cells from peripheral blood mononuclear cells, collected in the second trimester of pregnancy. These receptors were collected from a female donor in good health, enrolled as a control in a pregnancy study. Each CDR3 is given with its conserved first and last residue. D genes are given only for firm matches. Clone size appears in some rows only: once, few, many, or a class for an expanded clone.

CDR3aa	CDR3nt	abundance	d_gene	v_gene	j_gene
CASSLAGSGGAVETQYF	TGTGCTAGCAGCTTAGCGGGTAGCGGGGGGGCTGTGGAGACCCAGTACTTC	NA	TRBD2	TRBV7-7	TRBJ2-5
CASSLFPTPGYTEAFF	TGTGCCAGCAGTTTATTCCCGACTCCGGGGTACACTGAAGCTTTCTTT	NA	NA	TRBV27	TRBJ1-1
CASSGGTSGNSYNEQFF	TGTGCCAGCAGCGGAGGGACTAGCGGTAATTCCTACAATGAGCAGTTCTTC	NA	TRBD2	TRBV9	TRBJ2-1
CSATGDPLINYGYTF	TGCAGCGCAACAGGGGACCCTCTTATAAACTATGGCTACACCTTC	NA	TRBD1	TRBV29-1	TRBJ1-2
CASSISAGTLSSYNEQFF	TGTGCCAGCAGTATATCTGCCGGGACACTGAGCTCCTACAATGAGCAGTTCTTC	NA	NA	TRBV27	TRBJ2-1
CASSIGSRSNQPQHF	TGTGCCAGTAGTATAGGTTCGCGGAGCAATCAGCCCCAGCATTTT	NA	NA	TRBV19	TRBJ1-5
CASSVTGGDLQSEQFF	TGTGCCAGCAGTGTAACAGGGGGAGACTTACAAAGTGAGCAGTTCTTC	medium-sized	TRBD1	TRBV6-4	TRBJ2-1
CASSPSRQAPLWTGELFF	TGTGCCAGCAGCCCCTCCCGGCAGGCCCCCTTATGGACCGGGGAGCTGTTTTTT	NA	NA	TRBV5-4	TRBJ2-2
CASTHTGVGETQYF	TGTGCCAGCACTCATACCGGGGTAGGGGAGACCCAGTACTTC	NA	NA	TRBV7-9	TRBJ2-5
CASTGGITEQFF	TGTGCCAGCACCGGGGGGATTACGGAGCAGTTCTTC	NA	TRBD2	TRBV5-5	TRBJ2-1
CSVVGVVAEFSYNEQFF	TGCAGCGTCGTGGGAGTGGTAGCGGAGTTCTCCTACAATGAGCAGTTCTTC	once	NA	TRBV29-1	TRBJ2-1
CASSSGTGDLGYTF	TGTGCCAGCAGCTCCGGGACAGGGGATCTTGGCTACACCTTC	NA	TRBD1	TRBV11-2	TRBJ1-2
CASSDGWQGAGEQYF	TGCGCCAGCAGTGATGGTTGGCAGGGGGCCGGGGAGCAGTACTTC	NA	TRBD1	TRBV10-1	TRBJ2-7
CASGFGDTEAFF	TGTGCTAGTGGTTTCGGGGACACTGAAGCTTTCTTT	NA	NA	TRBV12-5	TRBJ1-1
CASSFRAGYNEQYF	TGTGCCAGCAGCTTTCGGGCAGGGTATAACGAGCAGTACTTC	NA	NA	TRBV5-6	TRBJ2-7
CASIYAEAGEAFF	TGTGCCAGTATCTATGCAGAGGCGGGTGAAGCTTTCTTT	NA	NA	TRBV19	TRBJ1-1
CASSQSLSGRHTNEKLFF	TGCGCCAGCAGTCAATCTCTCTCAGGGCGGCATACTAATGAAAAACTGTTTTTT	few	NA	TRBV23-1	TRBJ1-4
CASSRTGTQPQHF	TGTGCCAGCAGCCGAACAGGGACTCAGCCCCAGCATTTT	NA	NA	TRBV27	TRBJ1-5
CASRPSGTGIAYGYTF	TGTGCCAGTAGACCCTCCGGGACAGGGATAGCCTATGGCTACACCTTC	NA	TRBD1	TRBV19	TRBJ1-2
CASSSGLAVQRQFF	TGTGCCAGCAGCTCTGGACTAGCGGTCCAGCGGCAGTTCTTC	NA	TRBD2	TRBV27	TRBJ2-1
CSANPQKNTDTQYF	TGCAGCGCAAACCCCCAGAAAAACACAGATACGCAGTATTTT	NA	NA	TRBV29-1	TRBJ2-3
CASRMTSGSLNEQFF	TGTGCCAGCAGGATGACTAGCGGGAGTCTCAATGAGCAGTTCTTC	NA	TRBD2	TRBV28	TRBJ2-1
CASSYGSHEQFF	TGTGCCAGCAGTTACGGGAGCCATGAGCAGTTCTTC	NA	NA	TRBV27	TRBJ2-1
CASGDSGGDEQYF	TGTGCCAGCGGTGATTCAGGGGGCGACGAGCAGTACTTC	once	TRBD1	TRBV7-9	TRBJ2-7
CASSPRDTIYGYTF	TGTGCCAGCAGCCCCCGGGACACAATCTATGGCTACACCTTC	once	NA	TRBV27	TRBJ1-2
CASSIGPGLAFEQYF	TGTGCCAGTAGTATCGGCCCGGGACTAGCGTTCGAGCAGTACTTC	NA	TRBD2	TRBV19	TRBJ2-7
CSKGTGGYF	TGCAGTAAGGGGACAGGGGGGTACTTC	NA	TRBD1	TRBV20-1	TRBJ2-5
CASSLGSYGYTF	TGTGCCAGCAGCTTAGGCTCCTATGGCTACACCTTC	NA	NA	TRBV13	TRBJ1-2
CASSPDGRTANTGELFF	TGTGCCAGCAGCCCCGATGGGCGGACAGCGAACACCGGGGAGCTGTTTTTT	NA	NA	TRBV7-9	TRBJ2-2
CASSTTLLARYADDEQFF	TGTGCCAGTAGTACAACCCTTCTGGCTAGGTACGCGGATGATGAGCAGTTCTTC	few	NA	TRBV19	TRBJ2-1
CASNAYDRGSNQPQHF	TGTGCCAGCAACGCTTACGACAGGGGGTCCAATCAGCCCCAGCATTTT	NA	TRBD1	TRBV2	TRBJ1-5
CAGKKRGGSYTF	TGCGCCGGAAAAAAGCGGGGGGGGAGCTACACCTTC	few	NA	TRBV10-1	TRBJ1-2
CASSFLGLASNTGELFF	TGTGCCAGCAGTTTCTTGGGACTAGCGAGCAACACCGGGGAGCTGTTTTTT	NA	TRBD2	TRBV27	TRBJ2-2
CASSFSEPPNEQFF	TGTGCCAGCAGTTTTTCTGAGCCTCCCAATGAGCAGTTCTTC	NA	NA	TRBV28	TRBJ2-1
CASRYGAEAFF	TGTGCCAGCAGGTACGGAGCAGAAGCTTTCTTT	NA	NA	TRBV28	TRBJ1-1
CASSPRTPVYEQYF	TGTGCCAGCTCACCCCGGACACCGGTTTACGAGCAGTACTTC	NA	NA	TRBV18	TRBJ2-7
CASSTWTSGRRDEQFF	TGTGCCAGCAGTACCTGGACTAGCGGGAGGCGTGATGAGCAGTTCTTC	once	TRBD2	TRBV27	TRBJ2-1
CASRGGTSPTWNEQFF	TGTGCCAGCAGGGGGGGGACTAGCCCTACTTGGAATGAGCAGTTCTTC	once	TRBD2	TRBV27	TRBJ2-1
CASSSPRDSRLYEQYF	TGTGCCAGCAGCTCTCCCCGGGACAGCCGACTCTACGAGCAGTACTTC	NA	TRBD1	TRBV7-8	TRBJ2-7
CASSPSPGQYYNEQFF	TGTGCCAGCTCACCATCCCCGGGACAGTATTACAATGAGCAGTTCTTC	NA	TRBD1	TRBV18	TRBJ2-1
CASHRTSGGNEQFF	TGTGCCAGCCACAGGACTAGCGGAGGCAATGAGCAGTTCTTC	NA	TRBD2	TRBV6-1	TRBJ2-1
CASRGGYEQFF	TGCGCCAGCAGGGGGGGGTATGAGCAGTTCTTC	few	TRBD2	TRBV5-1	TRBJ2-1
CASTPLALAYTDTQYF	TGTGCCAGCACCCCCCTGGCACTAGCCTATACAGATACGCAGTATTTT	NA	NA	TRBV6-6	TRBJ2-3
CAWSRGGFSGANVLTF	TGTGCCTGGAGCCGCGGGGGGTTCTCTGGGGCCAACGTCCTGACTTTC	NA	TRBD2	TRBV30	TRBJ2-6
CAISESNSPYGYTF	TGTGCCATCAGTGAGTCGAACAGTCCCTATGGCTACACCTTC	NA	NA	TRBV10-3	TRBJ1-2
CAIRGEGLAGVSEQYF	TGTGCCATCAGGGGGGAGGGACTAGCGGGAGTCAGCGAGCAGTACTTC	NA	TRBD2	TRBV10-3	TRBJ2-7
CASSLGGQINGYTF	TGCGCCAGCAGCCTGGGGGGGCAGATCAATGGCTACACCTTC	NA	NA	TRBV5-1	TRBJ1-2
CASSITSGGANEQFF	TGTGCCAGCAGCATTACTAGCGGGGGGGCGAATGAGCAGTTCTTC	NA	TRBD2	TRBV9	TRBJ2-1
CASSSGTGELFF	TGTGCCAGCAGTTCAGGGACCGGGGAGCTGTTTTTT	NA	NA	TRBV2	TRBJ2-2